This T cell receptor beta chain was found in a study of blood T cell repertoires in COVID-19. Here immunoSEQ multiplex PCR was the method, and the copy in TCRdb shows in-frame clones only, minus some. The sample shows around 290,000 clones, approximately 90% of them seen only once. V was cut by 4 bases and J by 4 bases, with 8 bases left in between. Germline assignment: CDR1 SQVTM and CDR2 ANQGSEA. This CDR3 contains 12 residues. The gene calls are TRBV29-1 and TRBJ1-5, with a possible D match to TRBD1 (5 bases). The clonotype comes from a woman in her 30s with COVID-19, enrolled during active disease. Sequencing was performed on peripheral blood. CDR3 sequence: CSVAGGNQPQHF. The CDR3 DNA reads TGCAGCGTTGCTGGGGGGAATCAGCCCCAGCATTTT.